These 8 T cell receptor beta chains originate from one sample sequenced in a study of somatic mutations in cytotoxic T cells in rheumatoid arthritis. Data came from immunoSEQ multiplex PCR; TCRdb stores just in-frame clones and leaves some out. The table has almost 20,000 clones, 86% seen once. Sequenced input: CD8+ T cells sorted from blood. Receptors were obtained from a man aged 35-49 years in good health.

In DNA form, the CDR3 reads TGTGCCAGCAGCCAAGAGGGCTACACTCCACTCTACGAGCAGTACTTC. The encoded protein is CASSQEGYTPLYEQYF. This rearrangement joins TRBV14 to TRBJ2-7; D gene unclear. There are 16 residues in the CDR3. Trimming took 0 bases from V and 3 from J, leaving 15 bases between them. Looked up from germline, CDR1 is SGHDN and CDR2 is FVKESK.

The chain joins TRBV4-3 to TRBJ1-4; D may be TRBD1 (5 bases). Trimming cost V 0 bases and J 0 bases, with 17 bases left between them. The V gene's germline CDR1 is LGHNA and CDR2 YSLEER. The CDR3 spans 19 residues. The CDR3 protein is CASSQDNILTDATNEKLFF. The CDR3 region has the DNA TGCGCCAGCAGCCAAGATAATATTTTGACAGATGCAACTAATGAAAAACTGTTTTTT.

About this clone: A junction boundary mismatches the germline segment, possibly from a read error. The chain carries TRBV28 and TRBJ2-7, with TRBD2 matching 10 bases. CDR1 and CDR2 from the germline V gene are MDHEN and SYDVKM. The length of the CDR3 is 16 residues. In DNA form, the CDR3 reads TGTGCCGGCAGTGGCGGTAGCGGGAGGACCTCCTACGAGCAGTACTTC. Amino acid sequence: CAGSGGSGRTSYEQYF.

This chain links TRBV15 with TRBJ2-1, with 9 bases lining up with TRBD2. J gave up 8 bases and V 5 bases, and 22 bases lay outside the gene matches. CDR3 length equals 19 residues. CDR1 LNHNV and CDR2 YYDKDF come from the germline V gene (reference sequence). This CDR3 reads CATSLGVFVAGALGDEQFF. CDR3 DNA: TGTGCCACCAGCCTCGGGGTGTTCGTAGCGGGAGCCTTAGGGGATGAGCAGTTCTTC. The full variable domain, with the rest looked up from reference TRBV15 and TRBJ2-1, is DAMVIQNPRYQVTQFGKPVTLSCSQTLNHNVMYWYQQKSSQAPKLLFHYYDKDFNNEADTPDNFQSRRPNTSFCFLDIRSPGLGDTAMYLCATSLGVFVAGALGDEQFFGPGTRLTVL.

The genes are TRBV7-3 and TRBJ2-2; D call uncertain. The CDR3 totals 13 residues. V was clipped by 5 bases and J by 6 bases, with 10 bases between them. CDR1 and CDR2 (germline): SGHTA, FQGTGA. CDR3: CASSPTGPGELFF. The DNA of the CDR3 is TGTGCCAGCAGCCCCACTGGCCCCGGGGAGCTGTTTTTT.

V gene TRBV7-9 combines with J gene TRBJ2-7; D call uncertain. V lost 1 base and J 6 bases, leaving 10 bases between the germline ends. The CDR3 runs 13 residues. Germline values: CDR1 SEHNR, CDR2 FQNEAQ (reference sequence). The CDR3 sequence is CASSLGAGAEQYF. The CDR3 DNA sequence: TGTGCCAGCAGCTTAGGGGCAGGTGCCGAGCAGTACTTC.

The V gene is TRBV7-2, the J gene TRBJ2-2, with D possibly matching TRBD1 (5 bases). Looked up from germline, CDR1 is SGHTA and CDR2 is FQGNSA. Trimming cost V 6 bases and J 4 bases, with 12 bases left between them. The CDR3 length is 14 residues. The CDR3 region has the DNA TGTGCCAGCAGGTTAATGGGGCCCACCGGGGAGCTGTTTTTT. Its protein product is CASRLMGPTGELFF.

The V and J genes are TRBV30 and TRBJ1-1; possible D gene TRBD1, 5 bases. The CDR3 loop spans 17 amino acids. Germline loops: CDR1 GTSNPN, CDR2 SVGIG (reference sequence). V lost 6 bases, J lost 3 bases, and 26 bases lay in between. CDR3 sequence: CACPSSSGLRPYTEAFF. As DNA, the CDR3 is TGTGCCTGCCCATCGAGTTCGGGGCTGCGTCCTTACACTGAAGCTTTCTTT.